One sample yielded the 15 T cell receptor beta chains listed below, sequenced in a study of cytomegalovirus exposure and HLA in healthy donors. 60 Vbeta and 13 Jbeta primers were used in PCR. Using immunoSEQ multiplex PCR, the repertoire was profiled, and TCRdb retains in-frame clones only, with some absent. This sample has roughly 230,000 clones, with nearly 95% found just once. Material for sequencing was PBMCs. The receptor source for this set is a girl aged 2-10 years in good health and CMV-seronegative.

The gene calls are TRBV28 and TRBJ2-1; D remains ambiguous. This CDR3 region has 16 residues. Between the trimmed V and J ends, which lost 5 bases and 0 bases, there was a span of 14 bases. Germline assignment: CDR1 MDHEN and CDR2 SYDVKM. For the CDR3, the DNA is TGTGCCAGCAGTCCCCCCACTTACAGCTCCTACAATGAGCAGTTCTTC. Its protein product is CASSPPTYSSYNEQFF.

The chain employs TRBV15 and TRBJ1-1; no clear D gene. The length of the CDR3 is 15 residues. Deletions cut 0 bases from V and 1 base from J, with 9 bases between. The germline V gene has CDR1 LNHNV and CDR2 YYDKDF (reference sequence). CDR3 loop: CATSRDMAGNTEAFF. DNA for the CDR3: TGTGCCACCAGCAGAGATATGGCGGGGAACACTGAAGCTTTCTTT.

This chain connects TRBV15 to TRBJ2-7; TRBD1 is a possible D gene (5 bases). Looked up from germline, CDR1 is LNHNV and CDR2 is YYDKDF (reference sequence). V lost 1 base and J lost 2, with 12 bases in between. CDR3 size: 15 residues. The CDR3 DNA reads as TGTGCCACCAGCAGAGCTCCACCAGGGACCTACGAGCAGTACTTC. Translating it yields CATSRAPPGTYEQYF.

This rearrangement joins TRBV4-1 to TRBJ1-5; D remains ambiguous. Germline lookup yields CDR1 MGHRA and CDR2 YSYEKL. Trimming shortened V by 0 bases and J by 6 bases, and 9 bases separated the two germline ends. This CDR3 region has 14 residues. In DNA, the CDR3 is TGCGCCAGCAGCCAAGACTTGGGCAGTCAGCCCCAGCATTTT. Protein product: CASSQDLGSQPQHF.

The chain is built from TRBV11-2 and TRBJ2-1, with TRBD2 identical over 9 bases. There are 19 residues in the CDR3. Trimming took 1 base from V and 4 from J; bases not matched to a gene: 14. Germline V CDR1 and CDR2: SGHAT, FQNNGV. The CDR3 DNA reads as TGTGCCAGCAGCTTAGTCCTAGATTCAGGGCGGGGGGGATACAATGAGCAGTTCTTC. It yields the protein CASSLVLDSGRGGYNEQFF.

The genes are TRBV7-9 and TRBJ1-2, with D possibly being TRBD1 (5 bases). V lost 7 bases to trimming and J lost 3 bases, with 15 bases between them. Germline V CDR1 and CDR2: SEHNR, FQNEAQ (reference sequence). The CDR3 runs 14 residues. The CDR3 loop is CASIPSGGDYGYTF. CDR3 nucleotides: TGTGCCAGCATCCCCTCCGGGGGGGACTATGGCTACACCTTC.

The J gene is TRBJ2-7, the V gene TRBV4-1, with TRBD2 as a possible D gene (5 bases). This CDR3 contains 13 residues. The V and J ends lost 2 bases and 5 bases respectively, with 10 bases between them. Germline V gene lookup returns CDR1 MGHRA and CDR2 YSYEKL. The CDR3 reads CASSQYAEDEQYF. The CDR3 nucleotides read TGCGCCAGCAGCCAATATGCGGAGGACGAGCAGTACTTC.

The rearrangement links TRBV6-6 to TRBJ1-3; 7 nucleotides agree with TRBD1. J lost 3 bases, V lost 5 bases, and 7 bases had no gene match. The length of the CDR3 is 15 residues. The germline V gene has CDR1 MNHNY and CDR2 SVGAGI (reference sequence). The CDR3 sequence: CASSTSRGNGNTIYF. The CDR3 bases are TGTGCCAGCAGTACCTCCAGGGGGAATGGAAACACCATATATTTT.

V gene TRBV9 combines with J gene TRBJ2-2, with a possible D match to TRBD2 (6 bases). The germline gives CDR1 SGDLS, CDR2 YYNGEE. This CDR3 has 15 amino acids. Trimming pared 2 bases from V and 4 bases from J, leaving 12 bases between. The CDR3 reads CASSVMMGGTGELFF. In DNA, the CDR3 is TGTGCCAGCAGCGTTATGATGGGAGGCACCGGGGAGCTGTTTTTT.

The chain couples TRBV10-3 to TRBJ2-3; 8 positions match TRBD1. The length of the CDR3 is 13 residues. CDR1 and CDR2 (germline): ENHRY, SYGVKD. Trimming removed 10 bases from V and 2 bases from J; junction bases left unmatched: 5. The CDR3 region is CATLDRDTDTQYF. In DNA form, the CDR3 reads TGTGCCACCCTGGACAGGGACACAGATACGCAGTATTTT.

The CDR3 DNA follows: TGCGCCAGCAGCTCCCCGGGGGGCTCTGGGGCCAACGTCCTGACTTTC. Its translation: CASSSPGGSGANVLTF. The V call is TRBV5-1, the J call TRBJ2-6, with 7 positions matching TRBD2. This CDR3 has 16 residues. Germline V gene data show CDR1 as SGHRS and CDR2 as YFSETQ. The V segment lost 3 bases and the J segment 0 bases; nucleotides outside the gene matches: 3.

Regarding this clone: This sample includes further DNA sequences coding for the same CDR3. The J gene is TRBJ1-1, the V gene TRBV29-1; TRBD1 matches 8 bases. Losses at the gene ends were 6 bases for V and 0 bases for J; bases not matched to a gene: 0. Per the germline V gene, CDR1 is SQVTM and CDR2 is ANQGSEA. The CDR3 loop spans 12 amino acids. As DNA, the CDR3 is TGCAGCGTGGACAGGGTGAACACTGAAGCTTTCTTT. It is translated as CSVDRVNTEAFF.

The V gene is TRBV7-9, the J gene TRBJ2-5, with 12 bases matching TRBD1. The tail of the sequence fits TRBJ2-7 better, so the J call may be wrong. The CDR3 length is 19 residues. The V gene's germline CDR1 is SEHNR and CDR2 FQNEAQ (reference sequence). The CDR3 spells CASSLGDRGRLAGTYEQYF. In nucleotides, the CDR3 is TGTGCCAGCAGTTTGGGGGACAGGGGGCGACTAGCGGGTACCTACGAGCAGTACTTC.

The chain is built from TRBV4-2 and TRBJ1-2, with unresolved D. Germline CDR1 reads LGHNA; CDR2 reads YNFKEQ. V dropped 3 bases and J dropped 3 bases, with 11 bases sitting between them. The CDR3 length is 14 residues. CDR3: CASSQELSDYGYTF. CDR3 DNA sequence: TGTGCCAGCAGCCAGGAATTAAGCGACTATGGCTACACCTTC.

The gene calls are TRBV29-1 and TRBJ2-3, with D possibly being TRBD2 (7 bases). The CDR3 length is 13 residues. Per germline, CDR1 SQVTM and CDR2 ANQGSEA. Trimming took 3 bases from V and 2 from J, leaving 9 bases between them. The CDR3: CSVERGLTDTQYF. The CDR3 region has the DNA TGCAGCGTTGAGCGGGGGCTCACAGATACGCAGTATTTT.